This T cell receptor beta chain was identified during a study of blood T cell repertoires in COVID-19. Study background: Samples representing acute and convalescent COVID-19 were sourced from the United States, Italy and Spain. PBMCs, B-cell-depleted T cells, or T cells were the source of the cDNA or gDNA that made up the material.

In Seattle, patients joined the study during active infection and were tracked longitudinally. The germline V gene has CDR1 DFQATT and CDR2 SNEGSKA (reference sequence). The CDR3 has 12 residues. With 3 bases removed from V and 0 bases from J, the gap between germline ends came to 5 bases. Authors' methods: For nucleated cells, counts were estimated from reference gene primer amplification. Profiling relied on immunoSEQ multiplex PCR, and the TCRdb table lists in-frame clones only, not all of them. V and J calls and clone size follow that table, whereas D and trimming were derived from the DNA. The profile covers approximately 330,000 clones, with nearly 90% appearing a single time and roughly 1% taken by the ten largest.

This sequence was found in a woman aged 40 to 50 with COVID-19, enrolled during active disease. The sequencing sample was made of peripheral blood. This chain joins TRBV20-1 and TRBJ1-1, with D unclear. This CDR3 is CSASTVNTEAFF. The CDR3 DNA sequence: TGCAGTGCTAGTACTGTGAACACTGAAGCTTTCTTT.